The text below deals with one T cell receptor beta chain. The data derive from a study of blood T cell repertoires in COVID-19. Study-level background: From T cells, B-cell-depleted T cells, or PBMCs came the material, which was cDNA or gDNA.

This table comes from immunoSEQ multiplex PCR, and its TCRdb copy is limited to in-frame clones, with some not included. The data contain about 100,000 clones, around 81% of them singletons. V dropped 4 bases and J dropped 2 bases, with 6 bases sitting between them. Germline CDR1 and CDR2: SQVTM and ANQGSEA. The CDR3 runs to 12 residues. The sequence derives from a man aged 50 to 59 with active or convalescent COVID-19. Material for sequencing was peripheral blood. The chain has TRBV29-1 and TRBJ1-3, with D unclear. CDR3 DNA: TGCAGCGTTGGTGCGGCTGGAAACACCATATATTTT. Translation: CSVGAAGNTIYF.